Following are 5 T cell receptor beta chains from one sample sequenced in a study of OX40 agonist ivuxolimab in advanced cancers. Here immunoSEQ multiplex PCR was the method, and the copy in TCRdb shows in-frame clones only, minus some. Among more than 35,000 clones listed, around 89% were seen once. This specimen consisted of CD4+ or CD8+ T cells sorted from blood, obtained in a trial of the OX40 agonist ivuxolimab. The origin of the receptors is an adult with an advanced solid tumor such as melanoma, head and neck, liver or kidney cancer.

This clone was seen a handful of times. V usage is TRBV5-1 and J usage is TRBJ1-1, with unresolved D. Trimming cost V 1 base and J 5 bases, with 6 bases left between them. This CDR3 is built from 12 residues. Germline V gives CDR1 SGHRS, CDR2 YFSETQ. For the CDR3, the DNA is TGCGCCAGCAGCTTGCAAGCTACTGAAGCTTTCTTT. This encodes CASSLQATEAFF.

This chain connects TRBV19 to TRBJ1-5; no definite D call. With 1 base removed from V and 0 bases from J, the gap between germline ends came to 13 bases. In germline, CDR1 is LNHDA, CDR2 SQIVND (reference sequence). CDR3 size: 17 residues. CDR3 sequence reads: CASSIVSRKDSNQPQHF. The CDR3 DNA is TGTGCCAGTAGTATAGTCAGTCGGAAAGATAGCAATCAGCCCCAGCATTTT.

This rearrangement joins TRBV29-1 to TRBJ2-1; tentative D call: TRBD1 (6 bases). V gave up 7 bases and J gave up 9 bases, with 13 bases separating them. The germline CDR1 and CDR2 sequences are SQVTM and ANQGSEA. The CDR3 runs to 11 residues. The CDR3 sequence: CSAIRGREQFF. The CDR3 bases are TGCAGCGCAATCAGGGGCCGTGAGCAGTTCTTC.

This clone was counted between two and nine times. The CDR3 DNA follows: TGTGCCAGCAGCCAAAGATTATTTGGTGCCGGCGAGCAGTACTTC. Translating it yields CASSQRLFGAGEQYF. The chain recombines TRBV7-8 with TRBJ2-7; D is undetermined. Germline CDR1 and CDR2: SGHVS and FQNEAQ. The CDR3 has 15 residues. V dropped 5 bases and J dropped 6 bases, with 20 bases sitting between them. The full variable domain, rest sourced from reference TRBV7-8 and TRBJ2-7, is GAGVSQSPRYKVAKRGQDVALRCDPISGHVSLFWYQQALGQGPEFLTYFQNEAQLDKSGLPSDRFFAERPEGSVSTLKIQRTQQEDSAVYLCASSQRLFGAGEQYFGPGTRLTVT.

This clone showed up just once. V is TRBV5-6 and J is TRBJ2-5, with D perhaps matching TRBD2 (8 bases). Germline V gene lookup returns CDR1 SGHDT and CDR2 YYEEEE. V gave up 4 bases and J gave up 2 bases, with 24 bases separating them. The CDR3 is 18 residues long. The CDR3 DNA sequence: TGTGCCAGCAGCCGCTTGAGGGGCGGGGGGACAGCACAAGAGACCCAGTACTTC. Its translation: CASSRLRGGGTAQETQYF.